The rows below give T cell receptor beta chains drawn from one sample of a study of glioma-infiltrating T cells. TCRdb itself ran the multiplex PCR reads through MiXCR, one entry per CDR3 protein. Among about 130,000 distinct CDR3 sequences listed, 24% were seen once. The specimen was glioma tissue, nonneoplastic brain tissue, or PBMCs (not recorded which). The origin of the receptors is a human donor with low-grade glioma or glioblastoma, undergoing nonglioma brain surgery, or in good health (not recorded which). Both conserved end residues are part of each CDR3. Each record gives: J gene, D gene, clone size, V gene, CDR3 DNA, CDR3 protein. D genes are given only for firm matches. A row's size may be missing; if present it is once, few, many or a size class.

TRBJ2-1	NA	NA	TRBV7-9	TGTGCCAGCAGCTTGACGGTTGAGCAGTTCTTC	CASSLTVEQFF
TRBJ1-2	NA	many	TRBV2	TGTGCCAGCGCTGTGGCTAACTATGGCTACACCTTC	CASAVANYGYTF
TRBJ1-2	NA	NA	TRBV7-9	TGCGCCAGCAGCTTGGGTCAAAAGTTTGGCTACACCTTC	CASSLGQKFGYTF
TRBJ1-2	NA	many	TRBV20-1	TGCAGTGCTCAAGAAGGACAGAGGGAAATCTATGGCTACACCTTC	CSAQEGQREIYGYTF
TRBJ1-4	NA	NA	TRBV6-6	TGTGCCAGCAGTTACGCCGATAATGAAAAACTGTTTTTT	CASSYADNEKLFF
TRBJ1-3	NA	many	TRBV20-1	TGCAGTGCTCCGAGTCTTGGAAACACCATATATTTT	CSAPSLGNTIYF
TRBJ1-1	NA	NA	TRBV5-4	TGTGCCACCCTGAATACGAACACTGAAGCTTTCTTT	CATLNTNTEAFF
TRBJ2-5	NA	many	TRBV6-1	TGTGCCAGCAGTCCGCCTAGCGCCCCCGGCAAGACCCAGTACTTC	CASSPPSAPGKTQYF
TRBJ1-3	NA	NA	TRBV9	TGTGCCAGCAGCGTAGACCACACCTTTTCGGGCAACACCATATATTTT	CASSVDHTFSGNTIYF
TRBJ2-2	TRBD1	NA	TRBV24-1	TGTGCCACCAGTGACCCACGGGACAGGGGAAACACCGGGGAGCTGTTTTTT	CATSDPRDRGNTGELFF
TRBJ2-5	NA	many	TRBV20-1	TGCAGTGCTGTAGCTGAGACCCAGTACTTC	CSAVAETQYF
TRBJ2-3	NA	many	TRBV14	TGTGCCAGCAGCCATTTCCGCACAGATACGCAGTATTTT	CASSHFRTDTQYF
TRBJ1-1	NA	NA	TRBV2	TGTGCCCACCTGACTGAGAACACTGAAGCTTTCTTT	CAHLTENTEAFF
TRBJ1-3	NA	many	TRBV4-1	TGCGCCAGCAGCCCCGGGCGGAGGGTTAGAGGAAACACCATATATTTT	CASSPGRRVRGNTIYF
TRBJ2-5	TRBD2	NA	TRBV7-2	TGTGCCAGCAGCTTAAGGCGACTAGCGAGTCAAGAGACCCAGTACTTC	CASSLRRLASQETQYF
TRBJ1-1	NA	NA	TRBV5-1	TGCGCCAGCAGCTCGGGGGACGAATATGAAGCTTTCTTT	CASSSGDEYEAFF
TRBJ1-2	NA	many	TRBV25-1	TGTGCCACCGGCGAGGGGCGATTCTATGGCTACACCTTC	CATGEGRFYGYTF
TRBJ2-3	NA	few	TRBV7-6	TGTGCCAGCAGCTTAGGCGCCTGGGGAGCTAGCACAGATACGCAGTATTTT	CASSLGAWGASTDTQYF
TRBJ2-3	TRBD2	many	TRBV6-1	TGTGCCAGCACCTCGGGGGGGGGGACAGATACGCAGTATTTT	CASTSGGGTDTQYF
TRBJ1-2	TRBD1	NA	TRBV5-4	TGTGCCAGCAGCTTCGGACAGGCCTATGGCTACACCTTC	CASSFGQAYGYTF
TRBJ1-2	TRBD1	NA	TRBV24-1	TGTGCCACCAGTGATACGGGCAGGGGGACCTATGGCTACACCTTC	CATSDTGRGTYGYTF
TRBJ1-6	TRBD1	few	TRBV6-5	TGTGCCAGCAGTTTCACAGGGGACAATTCACCCCTCCACTTT	CASSFTGDNSPLHF
TRBJ1-4	TRBD1	NA	TRBV29-1	TGCAGCGCAGGGACAGGGGGCGAAGAAAAACTGTTTTTT	CSAGTGGEEKLFF
TRBJ2-1	TRBD1	medium-sized	TRBV27	TGTGCCAGCAAGGGACAGGTCTCCTACAATGAGCAGTTCTTC	CASKGQVSYNEQFF
TRBJ2-3	NA	many	TRBV15	TGTGCCACCAGCGGTGACATTATCGATACGCAGTATTTT	CATSGDIIDTQYF
TRBJ1-2	NA	NA	TRBV12-3/TRBV12-4	TGTGCCAGCAGTGCGGGACCGCCCAGCTATGGCTACACCTTC	CASSAGPPSYGYTF
TRBJ2-1	TRBD2	NA	TRBV5-1	TGCGCCAGCAGCTTCTCGGCGGGGGGCAACAATGAGCAGTTCTTC	CASSFSAGGNNEQFF